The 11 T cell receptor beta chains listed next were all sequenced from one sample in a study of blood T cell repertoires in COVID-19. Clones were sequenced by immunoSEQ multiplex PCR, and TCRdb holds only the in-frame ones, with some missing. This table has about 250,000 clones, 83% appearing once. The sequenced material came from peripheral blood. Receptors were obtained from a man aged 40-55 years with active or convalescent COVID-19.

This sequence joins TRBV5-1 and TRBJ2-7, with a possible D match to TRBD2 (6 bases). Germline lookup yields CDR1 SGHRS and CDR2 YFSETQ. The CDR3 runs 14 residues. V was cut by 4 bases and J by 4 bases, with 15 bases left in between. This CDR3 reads CASSPLGAGYEQYF. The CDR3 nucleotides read TGCGCCAGCAGCCCCCTAGGGGCGGGATACGAGCAGTACTTC. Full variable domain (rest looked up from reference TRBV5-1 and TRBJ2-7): KAGVTQTPRYLIKTRGQQVTLSCSPISGHRSVSWYQQTPGQGLQFLFEYFSETQRNKGNFPGRFSGRQFSNSRSEMNVSTLELGDSALYLCASSPLGAGYEQYFGPGTRLTVT.

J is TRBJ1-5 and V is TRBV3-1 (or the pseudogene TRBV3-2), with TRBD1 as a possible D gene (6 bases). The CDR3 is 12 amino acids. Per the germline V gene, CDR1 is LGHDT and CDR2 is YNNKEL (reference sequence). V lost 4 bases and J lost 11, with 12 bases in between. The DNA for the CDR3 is TGTGCCAGCAGCCGCCTTAAGGGGGCCCAGCATTTT. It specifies CASSRLKGAQHF.

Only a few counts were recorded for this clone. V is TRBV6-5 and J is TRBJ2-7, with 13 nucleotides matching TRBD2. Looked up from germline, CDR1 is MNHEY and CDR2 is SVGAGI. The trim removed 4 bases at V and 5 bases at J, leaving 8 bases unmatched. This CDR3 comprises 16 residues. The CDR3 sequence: CASSSRTSGRPHEQYF. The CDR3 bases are TGTGCCAGCAGTTCCAGGACTAGCGGGAGACCCCACGAGCAGTACTTC.

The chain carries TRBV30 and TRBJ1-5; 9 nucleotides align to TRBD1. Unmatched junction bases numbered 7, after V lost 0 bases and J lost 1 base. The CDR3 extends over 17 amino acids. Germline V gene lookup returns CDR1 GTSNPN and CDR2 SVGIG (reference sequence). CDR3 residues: CAWSVDRGPISNQPQHF. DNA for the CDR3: TGTGCCTGGAGTGTGGACAGGGGACCTATAAGCAATCAGCCCCAGCATTTT.

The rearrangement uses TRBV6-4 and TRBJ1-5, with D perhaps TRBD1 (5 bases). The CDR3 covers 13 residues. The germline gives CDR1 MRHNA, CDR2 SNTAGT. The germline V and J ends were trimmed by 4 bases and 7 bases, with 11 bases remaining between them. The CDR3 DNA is TGTGCCAGCAGTGTACAGGTTGGCCAGCCCCAGCATTTT. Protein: CASSVQVGQPQHF.

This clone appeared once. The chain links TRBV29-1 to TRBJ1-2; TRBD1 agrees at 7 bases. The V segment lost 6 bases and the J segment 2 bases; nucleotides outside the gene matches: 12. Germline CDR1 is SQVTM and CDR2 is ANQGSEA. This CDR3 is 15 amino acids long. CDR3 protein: CSVPGDSRTNYGYTF. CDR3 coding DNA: TGCAGCGTCCCGGGGGACAGCCGAACCAACTATGGCTACACCTTC.

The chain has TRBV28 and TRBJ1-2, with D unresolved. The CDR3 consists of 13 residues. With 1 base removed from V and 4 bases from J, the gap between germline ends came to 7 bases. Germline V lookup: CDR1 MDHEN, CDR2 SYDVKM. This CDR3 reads CASSLYRSYGYTF. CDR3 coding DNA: TGTGCCAGCAGTTTATACAGATCCTATGGCTACACCTTC.

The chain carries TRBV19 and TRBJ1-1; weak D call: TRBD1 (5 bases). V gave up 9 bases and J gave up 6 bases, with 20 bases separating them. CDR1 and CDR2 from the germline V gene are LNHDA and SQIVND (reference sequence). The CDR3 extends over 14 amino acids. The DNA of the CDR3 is TGTGCCAGCCTCGCCCCGGGGGGACGGGCTGAAGCTTTCTTT. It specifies CASLAPGGRAEAFF.

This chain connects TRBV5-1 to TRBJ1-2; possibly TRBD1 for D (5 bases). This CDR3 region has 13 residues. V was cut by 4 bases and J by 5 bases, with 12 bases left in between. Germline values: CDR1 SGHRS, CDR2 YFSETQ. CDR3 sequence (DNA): TGCGCCAGCAGCCCCTCCGACAGTTATGGCTACACCTTC. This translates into CASSPSDSYGYTF.

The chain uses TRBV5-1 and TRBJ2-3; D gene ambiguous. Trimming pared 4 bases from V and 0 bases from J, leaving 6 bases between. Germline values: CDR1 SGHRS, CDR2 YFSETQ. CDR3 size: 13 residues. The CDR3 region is CASSKTSTDTQYF. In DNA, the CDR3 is TGCGCCAGCAGCAAGACTAGCACAGATACGCAGTATTTT.

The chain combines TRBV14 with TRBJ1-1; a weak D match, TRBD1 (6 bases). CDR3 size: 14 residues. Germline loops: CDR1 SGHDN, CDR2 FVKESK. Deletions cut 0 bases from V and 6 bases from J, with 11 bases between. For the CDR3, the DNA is TGTGCCAGCAGCCAAGAAAGGGGGTGGCCTGAAGCTTTCTTT. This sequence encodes CASSQERGWPEAFF. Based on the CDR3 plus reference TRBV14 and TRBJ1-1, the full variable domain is EAGVTQFPSHSVIEKGQTVTLRCDPISGHDNLYWYRRVMGKEIKFLLHFVKESKQDESGMPNNRFLAERTGGTYSTLKVQPAELEDSGVYFCASSQERGWPEAFFGQGTRLTVV.